The 6 T cell receptor beta chains presented below share a single source sample, sequenced in a study of T cell responses to AZD1222 COVID-19 vaccine. Generated by immunoSEQ multiplex PCR, the TCRdb table keeps only in-frame clones and is missing some. This repertoire shows approximately 71,000 clones, 65% to 80% found once; its top ten account for around 10%. This specimen consisted of peripheral blood, obtained on day 0 of AZD1222 vaccination. Receptors originate from an adult in good health.

This clone showed up just once. This sample includes further DNA sequences coding for the same CDR3. This chain joins TRBV7-3 and TRBJ1-1; a weak D match, TRBD1 (5 bases). Trimming stripped 2 bases from V and 1 base from J, with 5 bases between. The CDR3 is 13 amino acids. Per the germline V gene, CDR1 is SGHTA and CDR2 is FQGTGA. The CDR3 reads CASSLGQNTEAFF. The CDR3, as DNA: TGTGCCAGCAGCTTAGGACAGAACACTGAAGCTTTCTTT.

There are a few counts of this clone. This chain connects TRBV27 to TRBJ2-7; D possibly uses TRBD1 or TRBD2 (6 bases each). The V gene's germline CDR1 is MNHEY and CDR2 SMNVEV (reference sequence). The CDR3 runs to 16 residues. V was trimmed by 0 bases and J by 4 bases, leaving 16 bases between them. The CDR3 DNA sequence: TGTGCCAGCAGTTTATCGATGACTAGGGGGATTTACGAGCAGTACTTC. Translating it yields CASSLSMTRGIYEQYF.

The table lists this clone with a count of one. This chain joins TRBV9 and TRBJ2-1; maybe TRBD1 (5 bases). CDR3 length: 16 amino acids. Per the germline V gene, CDR1 is SGDLS and CDR2 is YYNGEE. Trimming left V 0 bases short and J 5 bases short, with 15 bases between. The CDR3: CASSVASGQGHNEQFF. The CDR3 coding sequence is TGTGCCAGCAGCGTAGCTAGTGGGCAGGGCCACAATGAGCAGTTCTTC.

The CDR3: CASSSPKVGGRTEAFF. DNA for the CDR3: TGTGCCAGCAGTTCCCCGAAGGTAGGGGGCCGGACTGAAGCTTTCTTT. V usage is TRBV6-5 and J usage is TRBJ1-1, with 7 bases fitting TRBD1. This CDR3 is built from 16 residues. V lost 4 bases to trimming and J lost 5 bases; unmatched junction nucleotides: 13. CDR1 and CDR2 (germline): MNHEY, SVGAGI.

V is TRBV4-1 and J is TRBJ2-1; D not resolved. The CDR3 has 14 amino acids. Trimming took off 0 bases at V and 6 bases at J, with 9 bases between the two ends. From germline, CDR1 is MGHRA and CDR2 YSYEKL. CDR3 sequence reads: CASSQDRWPNEQFF. In DNA, the CDR3 is TGCGCCAGCAGCCAAGATCGGTGGCCCAATGAGCAGTTCTTC.

The gene calls are TRBV9 and TRBJ1-3, with a weak D call TRBD1 (5 bases). This CDR3 comprises 12 residues. Deletions cut 5 bases from V and 3 bases from J, with 6 bases between. Germline CDR1 and CDR2: SGDLS and YYNGEE. The CDR3 protein is CASRGVGNTIYF. The CDR3 DNA follows: TGTGCCAGCAGAGGGGTTGGAAACACCATATATTTT.